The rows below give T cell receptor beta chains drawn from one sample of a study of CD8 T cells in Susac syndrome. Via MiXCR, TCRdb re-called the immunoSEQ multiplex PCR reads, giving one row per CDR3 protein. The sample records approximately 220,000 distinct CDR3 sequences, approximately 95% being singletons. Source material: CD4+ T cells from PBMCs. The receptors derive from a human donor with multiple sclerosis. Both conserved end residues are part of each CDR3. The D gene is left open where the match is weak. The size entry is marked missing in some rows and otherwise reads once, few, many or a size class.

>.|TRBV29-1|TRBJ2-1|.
CSVGESIGGEQFF
TGCAGCGTTGGTGAATCTATTGGGGGTGAGCAGTTCTTC
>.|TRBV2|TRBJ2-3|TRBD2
CASSRGTSGGMDTQYF
TGTGCCAGCAGTCGCGGGACTAGCGGGGGCATGGATACGCAGTATTTT
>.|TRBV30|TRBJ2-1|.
CAWSRPGGDEQFF
TGTGCCTGGAGTAGGCCGGGGGGCGATGAGCAGTTCTTC
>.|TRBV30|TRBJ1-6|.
CAWIAGSALHF
TGTGCCTGGATCGCGGGATCGGCCCTCCACTTT
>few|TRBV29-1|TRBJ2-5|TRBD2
CSVASGGSETQYF
TGCAGCGTCGCTAGCGGGGGGTCAGAGACCCAGTACTTC
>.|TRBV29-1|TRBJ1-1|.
CSVRGAVAGGLTEAFF
TGCAGCGTTCGAGGGGCGGTTGCTGGGGGCCTCACTGAAGCTTTCTTT
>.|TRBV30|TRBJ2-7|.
CAWASDPRYEQYF
TGTGCCTGGGCCTCTGACCCTAGGTACGAGCAGTACTTC
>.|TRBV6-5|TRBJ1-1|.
CASKEVDNTEAFF
TGTGCCAGCAAAGAAGTAGACAACACTGAAGCTTTCTTT
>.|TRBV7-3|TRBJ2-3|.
CASSYHRDKTDTQYF
TGTGCCAGCAGTTACCACCGGGACAAGACAGATACGCAGTATTTT
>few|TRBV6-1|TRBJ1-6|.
CATAARESLHF
TGTGCCACAGCGGCCCGAGAATCCCTCCACTTT
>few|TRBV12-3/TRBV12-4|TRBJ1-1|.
CASSLGKNTEAFF
TGTGCCAGCAGTTTAGGGAAGAACACTGAAGCTTTCTTT
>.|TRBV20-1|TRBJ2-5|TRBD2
CSAARGAPETQYF
TGCAGTGCCGCGCGGGGGGCGCCGGAGACCCAGTACTTC
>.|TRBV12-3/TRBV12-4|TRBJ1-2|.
CASSLGGGTDGYTF
TGTGCCAGCAGTTTAGGAGGAGGGACGGATGGCTACACCTTC
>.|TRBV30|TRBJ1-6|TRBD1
CAWSEVQGNSPLHF
TGTGCCTGGAGTGAGGTACAGGGGAATTCACCCCTCCACTTT
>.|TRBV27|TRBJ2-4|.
CASTTFRGYHIQYF
TGTGCCAGCACCACTTTCAGGGGCTACCACATTCAGTACTTC
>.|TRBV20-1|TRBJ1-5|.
CSATQTYAGGPSNQPQHF
TGCAGTGCTACCCAAACCTACGCCGGGGGGCCTAGCAATCAGCCCCAGCATTTT
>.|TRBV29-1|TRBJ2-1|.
CSVDRGQDEQFF
TGCAGCGTTGACCGGGGGCAGGATGAGCAGTTCTTC
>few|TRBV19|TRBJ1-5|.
CASSLQGSNQPQHF
TGTGCCAGTAGCCTACAGGGTAGCAATCAGCCCCAGCATTTT
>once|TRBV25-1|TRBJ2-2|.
CASSFSGAQNTGELFF
TGTGCCAGCAGTTTTTCGGGGGCGCAGAACACCGGGGAGCTGTTTTTT
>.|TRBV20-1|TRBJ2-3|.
CSARDARWQYF
TGCAGTGCTAGAGATGCTAGGTGGCAGTATTTT
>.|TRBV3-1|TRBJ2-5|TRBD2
CASSWGTSGGQETQYF
TGTGCCAGCAGCTGGGGGACTAGCGGGGGGCAAGAGACCCAGTACTTC
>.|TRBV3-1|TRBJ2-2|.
CASRPRGHTGELFF
TGTGCCAGCAGACCCAGGGGACACACCGGGGAGCTGTTTTTT
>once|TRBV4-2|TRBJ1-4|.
CASSQGAGENEKLFF
TGTGCCAGCAGCCAAGGAGCCGGGGAAAATGAAAAACTGTTTTTT
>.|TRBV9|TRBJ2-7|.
CASSAGTLPYEQYF
TGTGCCAGCAGCGCCGGGACACTCCCCTACGAGCAGTACTTC
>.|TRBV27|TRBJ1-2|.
CASSSRNSYGYTF
TGTGCCAGCAGTTCAAGGAATTCCTATGGCTACACCTTC